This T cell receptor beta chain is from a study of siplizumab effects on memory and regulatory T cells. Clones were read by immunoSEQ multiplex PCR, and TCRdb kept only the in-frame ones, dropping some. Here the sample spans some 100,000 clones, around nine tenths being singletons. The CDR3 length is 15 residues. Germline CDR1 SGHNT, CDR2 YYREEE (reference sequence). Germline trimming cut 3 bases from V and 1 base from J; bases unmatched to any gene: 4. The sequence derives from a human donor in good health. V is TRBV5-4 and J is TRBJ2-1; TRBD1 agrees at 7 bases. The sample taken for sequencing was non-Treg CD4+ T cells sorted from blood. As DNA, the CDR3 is TGTGCCAGCAGCTCCTCGACAGGGTCCTACAATGAGCAGTTCTTC. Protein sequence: CASSSSTGSYNEQFF.